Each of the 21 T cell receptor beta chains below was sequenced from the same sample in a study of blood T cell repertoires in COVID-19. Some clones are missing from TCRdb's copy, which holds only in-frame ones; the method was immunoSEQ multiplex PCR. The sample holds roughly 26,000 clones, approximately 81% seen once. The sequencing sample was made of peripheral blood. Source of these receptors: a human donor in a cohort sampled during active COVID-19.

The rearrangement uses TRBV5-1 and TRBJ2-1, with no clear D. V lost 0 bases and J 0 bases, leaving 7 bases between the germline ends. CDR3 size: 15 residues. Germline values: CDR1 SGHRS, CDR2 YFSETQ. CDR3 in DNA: TGCGCCAGCAGCTTGGTACTGAGCTCCTACAATGAGCAGTTCTTC. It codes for CASSLVLSSYNEQFF.

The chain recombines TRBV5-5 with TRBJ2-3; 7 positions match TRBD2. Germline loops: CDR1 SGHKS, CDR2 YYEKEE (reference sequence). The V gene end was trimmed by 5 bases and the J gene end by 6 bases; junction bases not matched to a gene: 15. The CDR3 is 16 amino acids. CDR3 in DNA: TGTGCCAGCAGAGCTGATCCTAGCGGCCTCGGCGATACGCAGTATTTT. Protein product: CASRADPSGLGDTQYF.

This CDR3 is CASSVAQGSEAFF. The CDR3 coding sequence is TGTGCCAGCAGCGTAGCTCAGGGTTCTGAAGCTTTCTTT. The chain is built from TRBV9 and TRBJ1-1; possibly TRBD1 for D (5 bases). Germline values: CDR1 SGDLS, CDR2 YYNGEE. V was clipped by 0 bases and J by 6 bases, with 9 bases between them. The CDR3 runs to 13 residues.

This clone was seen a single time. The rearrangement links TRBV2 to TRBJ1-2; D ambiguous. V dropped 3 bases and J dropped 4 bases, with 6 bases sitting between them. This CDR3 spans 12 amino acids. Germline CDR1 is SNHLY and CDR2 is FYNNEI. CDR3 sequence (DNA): TGTGCCAGCAGTGAGGAGGCCTATGGCTACACCTTC. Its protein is CASSEEAYGYTF.

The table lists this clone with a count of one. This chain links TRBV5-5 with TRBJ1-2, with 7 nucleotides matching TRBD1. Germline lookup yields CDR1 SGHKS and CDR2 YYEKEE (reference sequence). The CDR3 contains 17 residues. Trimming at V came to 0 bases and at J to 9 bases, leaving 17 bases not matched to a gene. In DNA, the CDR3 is TGTGCCAGCAGCTTGGCTCTACAGGGGCCCCAACTACATCGCTACACCTTC. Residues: CASSLALQGPQLHRYTF.

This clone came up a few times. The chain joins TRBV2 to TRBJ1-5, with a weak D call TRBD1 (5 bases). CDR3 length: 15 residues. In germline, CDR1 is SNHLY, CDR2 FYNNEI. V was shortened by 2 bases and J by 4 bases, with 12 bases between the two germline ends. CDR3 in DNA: TGTGCCAGCAGTGAAAGCCGACAGCTGAATCAGCCCCAGCATTTT. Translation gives CASSESRQLNQPQHF.

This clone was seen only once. The CDR3 loop is CASSKEGGPSSNQPQHF. The CDR3 DNA reads as TGTGCCAGTAGTAAGGAAGGGGGACCCTCTTCAAATCAGCCCCAGCATTTT. The V gene is TRBV19, the J gene TRBJ1-5; the D gene is possibly TRBD1 (6 bases). Germline CDR1 LNHDA, CDR2 SQIVND (reference sequence). The CDR3 is made up of 17 amino acids. V was pared by 4 bases and J by 4 bases, with 20 bases between.

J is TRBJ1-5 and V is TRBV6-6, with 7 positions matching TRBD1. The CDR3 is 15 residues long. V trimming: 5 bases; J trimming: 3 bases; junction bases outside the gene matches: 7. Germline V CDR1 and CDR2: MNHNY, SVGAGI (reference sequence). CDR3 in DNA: TGTGCCAGCAGTGATCGACAGGGTTTCAATCAGCCCCAGCATTTT. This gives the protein CASSDRQGFNQPQHF.

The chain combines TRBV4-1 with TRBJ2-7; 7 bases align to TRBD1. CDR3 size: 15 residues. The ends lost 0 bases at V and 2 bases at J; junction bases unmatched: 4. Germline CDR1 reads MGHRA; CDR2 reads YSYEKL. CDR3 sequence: CASSQERGQAYEQYF. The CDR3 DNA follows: TGCGCCAGCAGCCAAGAACGCGGACAGGCCTACGAGCAGTACTTC.

The CDR3 here is CASSSLTDLYGYTF. The CDR3 DNA reads as TGTGCCAGCAGCTCTCTGACAGACCTCTATGGCTACACCTTC. The chain uses TRBV5-4 and TRBJ1-2; D possibly corresponds to TRBD1 (5 bases). Germline lookup yields CDR1 SGHNT and CDR2 YYREEE (reference sequence). Trimming left V 3 bases short and J 4 bases short, with 13 bases between. The CDR3 sequence is 14 residues long.

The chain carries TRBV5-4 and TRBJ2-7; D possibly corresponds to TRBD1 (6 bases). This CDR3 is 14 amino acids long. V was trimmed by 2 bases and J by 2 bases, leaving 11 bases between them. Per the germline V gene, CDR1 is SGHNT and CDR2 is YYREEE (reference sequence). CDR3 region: CASSLGSGAYEQYF. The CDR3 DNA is TGTGCCAGCAGCTTAGGTTCAGGGGCCTACGAGCAGTACTTC.

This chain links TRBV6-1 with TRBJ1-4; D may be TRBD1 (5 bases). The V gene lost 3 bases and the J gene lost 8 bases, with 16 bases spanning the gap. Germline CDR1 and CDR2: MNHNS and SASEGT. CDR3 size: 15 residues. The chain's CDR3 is CASSDLGGTGEKLFF. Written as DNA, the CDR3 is TGTGCCAGCAGTGATTTGGGCGGGACCGGGGAAAAACTGTTTTTT.

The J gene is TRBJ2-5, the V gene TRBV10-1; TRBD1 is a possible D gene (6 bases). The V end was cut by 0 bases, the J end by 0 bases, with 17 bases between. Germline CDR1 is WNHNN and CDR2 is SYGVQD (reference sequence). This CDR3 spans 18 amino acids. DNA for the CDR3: TGCGCCAGCAGTGAGTCGATGGGGGCCTTCGGTTACCAAGAGACCCAGTACTTC. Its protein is CASSESMGAFGYQETQYF.

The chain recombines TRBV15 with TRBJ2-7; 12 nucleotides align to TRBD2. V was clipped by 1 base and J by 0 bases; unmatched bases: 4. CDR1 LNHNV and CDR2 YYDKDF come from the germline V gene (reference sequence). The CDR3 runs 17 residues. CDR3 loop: CATSRAGTSGYSYEQYF. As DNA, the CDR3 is TGTGCCACCAGCAGAGCCGGGACTAGCGGGTACTCCTACGAGCAGTACTTC.

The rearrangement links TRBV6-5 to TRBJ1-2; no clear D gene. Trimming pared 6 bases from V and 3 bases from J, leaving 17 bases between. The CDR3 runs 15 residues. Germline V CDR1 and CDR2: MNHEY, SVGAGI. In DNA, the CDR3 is TGTGCCAGCAGACCTGGACTTTCCTACCACTATGGCTACACCTTC. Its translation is CASRPGLSYHYGYTF.

The CDR3 DNA reads as TGCGCCAGCAGCCACGGACTAGCGGGGACCGGGGAGCTGTTTTTT. This codes for CASSHGLAGTGELFF. This chain connects TRBV4-3 to TRBJ2-2; TRBD2 matches 12 bases. Trimming took 3 bases from V and 5 from J; bases not matched to a gene: 1. The CDR3 length is 15 residues. Per the germline V gene, CDR1 is LGHNA and CDR2 is YSLEER.

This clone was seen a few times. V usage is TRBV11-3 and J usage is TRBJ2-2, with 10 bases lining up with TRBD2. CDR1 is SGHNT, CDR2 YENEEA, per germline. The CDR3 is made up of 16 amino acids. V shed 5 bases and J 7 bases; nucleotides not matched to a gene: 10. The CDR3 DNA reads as TGTGCCAGCAGCCCCTTAGGGCTAGCGGGGGTCGGGGAGCTGTTTTTT. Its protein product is CASSPLGLAGVGELFF.

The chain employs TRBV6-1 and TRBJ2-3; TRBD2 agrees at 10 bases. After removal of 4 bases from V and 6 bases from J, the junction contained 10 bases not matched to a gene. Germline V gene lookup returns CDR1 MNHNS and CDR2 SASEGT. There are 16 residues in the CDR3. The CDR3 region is CASSVVAGGSSDTQYF. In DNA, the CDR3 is TGTGCCAGCAGTGTGGTAGCGGGGGGCTCATCGGATACGCAGTATTTT.

Here the CDR3 reads CASRRGLSYEQYF. The CDR3 DNA reads TGTGCCAGTAGAAGGGGGCTTTCCTACGAGCAGTACTTC. The chain has TRBV19 and TRBJ2-7, with 7 bases fitting TRBD1. V shed 6 bases, J shed 1 base, and the junction held 3 bases outside the gene matches. Germline CDR1 is LNHDA and CDR2 is SQIVND (reference sequence). The CDR3 extends over 13 amino acids. The whole variable domain, remainder taken from reference TRBV19 and TRBJ2-7, is DGGITQSPKYLFRKEGQNVTLSCEQNLNHDAMYWYRQDPGQGLRLIYYSQIVNDFQKGDIAEGYSVSREKKESFPLTVTSAQKNPTAFYLCASRRGLSYEQYFGPGTRLTVT.

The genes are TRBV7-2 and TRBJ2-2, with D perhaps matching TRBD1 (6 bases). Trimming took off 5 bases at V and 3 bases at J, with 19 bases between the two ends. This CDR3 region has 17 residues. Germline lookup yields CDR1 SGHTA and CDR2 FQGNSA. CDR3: CASSRLKAGVYTGELFF. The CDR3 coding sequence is TGTGCCAGCAGCCGCCTGAAGGCAGGGGTTTACACCGGGGAGCTGTTTTTT.

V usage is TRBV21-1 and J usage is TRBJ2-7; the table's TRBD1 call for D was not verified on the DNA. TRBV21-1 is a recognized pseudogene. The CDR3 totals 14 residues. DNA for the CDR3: TGTGCCAGCAGCCATTCCCCATTCTCCTACGAGCAGTACTTC. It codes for CASSHSPFSYEQYF.